The next 4 T cell receptor beta chains were all read from a single sample in a study of blood T cells in healthy people across ages. With a J-beta primer mix and a sample-barcoded 5' primer, a second PCR ran roughly 6 to 12 cycles. One entry per CDR3 protein results from TCRdb running MiXCR on the 5' RACE reads. The sample records roughly 1.5 million distinct CDR3 sequences, roughly 43% being singletons. Material for sequencing was blood. All receptors come from a woman aged 18 to 35 in good health.

The chain combines TRBV7-2 with TRBJ2-1; D is unclear. The CDR3 runs to 15 residues. The V gene lost 5 bases and the J gene lost 4 bases, with 15 bases spanning the gap. Germline assignment: CDR1 SGHTA and CDR2 FQGNSA. CDR3 in amino acids: CASSPLVGNYNEQFF. The CDR3 region has the DNA TGTGCCAGCAGCCCCTTAGTTGGGAATTACAATGAGCAGTTCTTC.

The sample holds many counts of this clonotype. The chain couples TRBV5-1 to TRBJ2-3; 11 bases align to TRBD2. Germline V lookup: CDR1 SGHRS, CDR2 YFSETQ. V was pared by 4 bases and J by 5 bases, with 3 bases of the junction left unmatched. This CDR3 contains 14 residues. CDR3 amino acids: CASSLTSGRDTQYF. CDR3 DNA sequence: TGCGCCAGCAGCCTCACTAGCGGGAGAGATACGCAGTATTTT.

The chain couples TRBV20-1 to TRBJ2-3; D may be TRBD1 or TRBD2 (5 bases each). Looked up from germline, CDR1 is DFQATT and CDR2 is SNEGSKA (reference sequence). Trimming left V 7 bases short and J 2 bases short, with 22 bases between. This CDR3 is built from 16 residues. CDR3 DNA sequence: TGCAGTGTCGAGGACTCCCGAAACAGGATCACAGATACGCAGTATTTT. It codes for CSVEDSRNRITDTQYF.

Regarding this clonotype: Being one base from a much bigger clone, this may be a read error. The chain links TRBV7-2 to TRBJ2-1, with TRBD1 matching 8 bases. Germline values: CDR1 SGHTA, CDR2 FQGNSA. The V and J ends lost 4 bases and 10 bases, in that order; junction bases with no gene match: 9. This CDR3 contains 14 residues. This CDR3 is CASSSGQGFYEQFF. The CDR3 region has the DNA TGTGCCAGCAGCTCCGGACAGGGTTTCTACGAGCAGTTCTTC.